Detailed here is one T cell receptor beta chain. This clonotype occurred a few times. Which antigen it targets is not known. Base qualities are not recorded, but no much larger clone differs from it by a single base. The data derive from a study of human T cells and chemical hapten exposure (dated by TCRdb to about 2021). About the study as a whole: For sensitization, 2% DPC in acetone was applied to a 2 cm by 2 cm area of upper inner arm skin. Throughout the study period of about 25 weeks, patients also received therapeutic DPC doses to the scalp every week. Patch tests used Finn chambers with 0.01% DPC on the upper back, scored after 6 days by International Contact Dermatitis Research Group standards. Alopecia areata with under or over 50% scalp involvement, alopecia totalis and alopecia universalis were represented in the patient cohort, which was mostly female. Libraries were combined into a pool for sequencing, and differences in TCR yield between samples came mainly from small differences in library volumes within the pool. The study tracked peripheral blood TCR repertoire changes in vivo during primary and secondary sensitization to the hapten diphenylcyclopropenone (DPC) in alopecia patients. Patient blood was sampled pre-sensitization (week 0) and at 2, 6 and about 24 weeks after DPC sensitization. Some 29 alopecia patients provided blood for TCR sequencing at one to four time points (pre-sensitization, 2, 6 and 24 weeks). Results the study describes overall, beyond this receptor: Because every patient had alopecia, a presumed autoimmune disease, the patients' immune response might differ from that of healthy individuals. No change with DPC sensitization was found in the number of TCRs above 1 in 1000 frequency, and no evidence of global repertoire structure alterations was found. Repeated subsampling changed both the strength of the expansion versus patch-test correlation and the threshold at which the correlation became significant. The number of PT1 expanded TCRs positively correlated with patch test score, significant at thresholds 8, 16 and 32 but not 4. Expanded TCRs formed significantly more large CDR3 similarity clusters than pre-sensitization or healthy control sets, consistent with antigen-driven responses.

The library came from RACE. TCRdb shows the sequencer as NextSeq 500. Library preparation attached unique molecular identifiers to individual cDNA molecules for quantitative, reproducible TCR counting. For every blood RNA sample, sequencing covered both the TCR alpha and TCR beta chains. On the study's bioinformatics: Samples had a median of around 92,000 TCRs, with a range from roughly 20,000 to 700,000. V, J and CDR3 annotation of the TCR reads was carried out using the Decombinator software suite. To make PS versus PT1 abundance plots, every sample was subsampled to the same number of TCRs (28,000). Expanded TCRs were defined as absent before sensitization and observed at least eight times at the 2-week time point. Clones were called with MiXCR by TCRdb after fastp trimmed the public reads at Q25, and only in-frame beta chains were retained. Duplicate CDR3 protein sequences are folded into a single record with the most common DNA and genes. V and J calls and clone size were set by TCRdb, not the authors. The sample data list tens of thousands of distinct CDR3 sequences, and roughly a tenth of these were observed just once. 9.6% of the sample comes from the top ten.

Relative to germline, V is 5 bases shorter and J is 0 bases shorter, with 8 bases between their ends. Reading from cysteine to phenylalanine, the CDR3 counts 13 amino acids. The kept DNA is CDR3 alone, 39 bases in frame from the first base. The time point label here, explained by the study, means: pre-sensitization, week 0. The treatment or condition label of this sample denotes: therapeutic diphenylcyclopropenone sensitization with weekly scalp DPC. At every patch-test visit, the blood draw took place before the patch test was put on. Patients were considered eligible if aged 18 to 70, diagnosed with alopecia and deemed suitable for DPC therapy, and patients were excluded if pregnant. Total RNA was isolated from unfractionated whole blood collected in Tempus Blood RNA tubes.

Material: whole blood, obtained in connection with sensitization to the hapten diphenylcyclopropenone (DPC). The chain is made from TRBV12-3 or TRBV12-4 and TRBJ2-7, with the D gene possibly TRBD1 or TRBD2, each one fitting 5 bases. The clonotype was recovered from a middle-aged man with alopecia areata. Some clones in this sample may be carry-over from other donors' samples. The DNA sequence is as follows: TGTGCCAGCAGTACGGGGACCTCCTACGAGCAGTACTTC. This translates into CASSTGTSYEQYF.